The 2 T cell receptor beta chains presented below share a single source sample, sequenced in a study of T-cell memory formation after mild COVID-19. From the 5' RACE reads, TCRdb called clonotypes with MiXCR, one entry per CDR3 protein. The sample gives about 290,000 distinct CDR3 sequences, 15% of which show up once; 22% is in the top ten. The sequenced sample was PBMCs or a T cell subset sorted from them (not recorded which). The receptors originated from a man aged 18 to 29 who had mild COVID-19 (a few samples of this study predate the infection). Cell type and time point are not known.

This clonotype was detected many times. V gene TRBV5-5 combines with J gene TRBJ2-2; D possibly corresponds to TRBD1 (6 bases). The CDR3 loop spans 14 amino acids. Trimming pared 3 bases from V and 1 base from J, leaving 7 bases between. CDR1 and CDR2 from the germline V gene are SGHKS and YYEKEE (reference sequence). CDR3: CASSSDRNTGELFF. The CDR3, as DNA: TGTGCCAGCAGCTCGGACAGGAACACCGGGGAGCTGTTTTTT.

V usage is TRBV2 and J usage is TRBJ2-5; possible D gene TRBD1, 6 bases. V was pared by 0 bases and J by 2 bases, with 13 bases between. This CDR3 region has 16 residues. CDR1 is SNHLY, CDR2 FYNNEI, per germline. CDR3 loop: CASSEAPGQPQETQYF. CDR3 coding DNA: TGTGCCAGCAGTGAAGCGCCGGGACAACCGCAAGAGACCCAGTACTTC.